In this sample, the clone carrying this TCR beta chain turned up many times. The target antigen is unknown. TCR beta CDR3 sequences were amplified from RNA transcripts. TCR CDR3 underwent first-round RT-PCR with the HTBI primer set. In TCRdb, the multiplex PCR reads were re-called with MiXCR into one record per CDR3 protein. The data show hundreds of thousands of distinct CDR3 sequences, more than 20% seen once. This sample was taken from a study of T cells in Graves' hyperthyroidism and ophthalmopathy. At the level of the study: Peripheral blood was secured at the point of initial diagnosis, before any treatment. Study-level findings and limits: In the analysis, a 13 V-J model separated ophthalmopathy from stable hyperthyroidism. Researchers found most expanded thyroid clonotypes above 0.001 in blood as well.

V was cut by 6 bases and J by 3 bases, with 8 bases left in between. CDR3 size: 12 residues. PBMCs were derived from approximately 10 ml fresh peripheral blood. The sequencing input was blood. The TCR comes from a man aged 25 to 40 with Graves' ophthalmopathy. This rearrangement joins TRBV12-3 or TRBV12-4 to TRBJ1-2, with D possibly matching TRBD1 (5 bases). The CDR3 bases are TGTGCCAGCAGGTTACAGGACTATGGCTACACCTTC. Encoded protein: CASRLQDYGYTF.